A selection of T cell receptor beta chains follows, all from one sample in a study of yellow fever vaccine responses in identical twins. TCRdb reanalysed the RT-PCR reads using MiXCR and keeps one entry per CDR3 protein. Of some 5,000 distinct CDR3 sequences in the sample, 55% to 75% were seen once. Sequenced material: T cells from blood (PBMCs), unsorted or a sorted subset (not recorded which), taken before or after yellow fever vaccination (not recorded which). The receptor set was obtained from a woman aged 18-29 years who received the yellow fever vaccine. The CDR3 runs from the conserved cysteine through the conserved F or W. D genes are given only for firm matches. Expanded clones are given a class, and other clones once, few, many or no size at all.

j_call,v_call,clone_size,d_call,cdr3_nt,cdr3_aa
TRBJ2-1,TRBV5-1,-,TRBD2,TGCGCCAGCAGCCCCCGAGGCGGCGGGAGGGCCTTTAATGAGCAGTTCTTC,CASSPRGGGRAFNEQFF
TRBJ1-5,TRBV28,-,-,TGTGCCAGCAGTTTCTCGGGTCGTAGTCAGCCCCAGCATTTT,CASSFSGRSQPQHF
TRBJ2-1,TRBV6-1,few,TRBD2,TGTGCCATCAATGAAGCGGGAGGGTACAATGAGCAGTTCTTC,CAINEAGGYNEQFF
TRBJ2-2,TRBV6-5,-,-,TGTGCCAGCAGTTTGGCGGTGAACACCGGGGAGCTGTTTTTT,CASSLAVNTGELFF
TRBJ2-3,TRBV18,-,-,TGTGCCACCTCAAGGGGGACCAACACAGATACGCAGTATTTT,CATSRGTNTDTQYF
TRBJ1-1,TRBV20-1,-,TRBD1,TGCAGTGCTAACGCCGACAGGGGGCGTTTAACTGAAGCTTACTTT,CSANADRGRLTEAYF
TRBJ2-3,TRBV5-1,few,TRBD1,TGCGCCAGCAGCTTGCAGGGACAGGCCCGGACAGATACGCAGTATTTT,CASSLQGQARTDTQYF
TRBJ2-3,TRBV12-3/TRBV12-4,-,-,TGTGCCAGCAATCTTGATCTGGAGGGGAGCACAGATACGCAGTATTTT,CASNLDLEGSTDTQYF
TRBJ1-5,TRBV2,-,-,TGTGCCAGCAGTGATACCTGGGGTAATCAGCCCCAGCATTTT,CASSDTWGNQPQHF
TRBJ2-3,TRBV2,once,TRBD2,TGTGCCAGCAGTCGTACCGGGACTAGCGGGAGGGATACGCAGTATTTT,CASSRTGTSGRDTQYF
TRBJ2-1,TRBV29-1,-,-,TGCAGCGTTGAAGGCCTAGCTAGGAATGAGCAGTTCTTC,CSVEGLARNEQFF
TRBJ2-1,TRBV29-1,-,-,TGCAGCGTTGACCGAGACAATGAGCAGTTCTTC,CSVDRDNEQFF
TRBJ2-4,TRBV5-1,-,TRBD1,TGCGCCAGCAGCTCCGGGACAGGGGTTAGAGAAGCCAAAAACATTCAGTACTTC,CASSSGTGVREAKNIQYF
TRBJ2-4,TRBV25-1,-,TRBD2,TGTGCCAGCAGTGAATTGGGAGGGACCAAAAACATTCAGTACTTC,CASSELGGTKNIQYF
TRBJ2-5,TRBV11-1,-,TRBD2,TGTGCCAGCAGCTCTAGCGGGATGCACCAAGAGACCCAGTACTTC,CASSSSGMHQETQYF
TRBJ2-7,TRBV20-1,once,-,TGCAGTGCGCTACCCCGGGACAACCTACAGCCGTACTTC,CSALPRDNLQPYF
TRBJ2-7,TRBV28,few,-,TGTGCCAGCAGTTTATCGGTCGGCTCCTACGAGCAGTACTTC,CASSLSVGSYEQYF
TRBJ2-1,TRBV4-3,-,-,TGCGCCAGCAGCCAAGATCAGGACACGAGCTCCTACAATGAGCAGTTCTTC,CASSQDQDTSSYNEQFF
TRBJ2-7,TRBV29-1,-,TRBD1,TGCAGCGTTGCGGACAGGTTCACCTACGAGCAGTACTTC,CSVADRFTYEQYF
TRBJ1-5,TRBV4-1,-,-,TGCGCCAGCAGCCAAGACAGTGGAGATCAGCCCCAGCATTTT,CASSQDSGDQPQHF
TRBJ2-5,TRBV5-1,once,TRBD2,TGCGCCAGCAGCTTGGGCGGCGCGGGGGAGGAGACCCAGTACTTC,CASSLGGAGEETQYF
TRBJ2-1,TRBV7-6,once,TRBD1,TGTGCCAGCAGCGGATCCGGGACAGGGGGTGAGCAGTTCTTC,CASSGSGTGGEQFF